Below, one TCR beta chain is given with its context. Its antigen is currently unknown. The unexposed donors gave CD4+ T cells in 2011-2018, prior to COVID-19. After roughly ten days of culture, CD4+ T cells were isolated. This sample was included in a study of CD4 T cells in relation to SARS-CoV-2 and coronaviruses. TCRdb's table, derived via immunoSEQ multiplex PCR, lists solely in-frame clones and lacks some. Of about 15,000 clones in the sample, under 80% were seen once. The CDR3 is 15 amino acids. The V gene end was trimmed by 1 base and the J gene end by 2 bases; junction bases not matched to a gene: 3. CDR1 MGHRA and CDR2 YSYEKL come from the germline V gene.

Sequenced: CD4+ T cells from PBMCs, cultured in vitro. This receptor was taken from a human donor in good health. This chain uses TRBV4-1 with TRBJ1-2, with 8 bases lining up with TRBD1. The CDR3 DNA is TGCGCCAGCAGCCAAGGAGGACAGGGCAACTATGGCTACACCTTC. It specifies CASSQGGQGNYGYTF.